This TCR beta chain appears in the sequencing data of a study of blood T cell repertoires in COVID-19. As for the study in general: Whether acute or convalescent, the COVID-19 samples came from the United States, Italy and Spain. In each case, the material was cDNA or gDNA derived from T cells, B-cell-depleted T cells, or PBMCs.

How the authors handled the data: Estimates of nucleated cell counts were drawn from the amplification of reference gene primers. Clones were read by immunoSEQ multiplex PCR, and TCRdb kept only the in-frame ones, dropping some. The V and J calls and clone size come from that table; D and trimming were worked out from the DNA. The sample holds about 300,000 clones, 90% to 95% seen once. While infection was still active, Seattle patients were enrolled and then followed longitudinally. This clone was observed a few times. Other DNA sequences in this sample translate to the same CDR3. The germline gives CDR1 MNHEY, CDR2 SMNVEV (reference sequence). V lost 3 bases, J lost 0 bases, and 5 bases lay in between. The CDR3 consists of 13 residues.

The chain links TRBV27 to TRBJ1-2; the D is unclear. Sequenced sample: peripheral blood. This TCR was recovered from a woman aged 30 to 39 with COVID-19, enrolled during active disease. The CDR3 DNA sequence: TGTGCCAGCAGTTTCCGGGCTAACTATGGCTACACCTTC. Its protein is CASSFRANYGYTF.